The clone carrying this T cell receptor beta chain was counted a few times. Together with a sample-barcoded 5' primer, a J-beta primer mix was included in a second PCR lasting roughly 6 to 12 cycles. MiXCR, applied by TCRdb to the 5' RACE reads, yields one record per CDR3 protein. The sample holds around 800,000 distinct CDR3 sequences, 20% to 30% seen once. The data belong to a study of blood T cells in healthy people across ages. The germline CDR1 and CDR2 sequences are SGHDT and YYEEEE. The CDR3 is made up of 15 amino acids. With 2 bases clipped from V and 0 bases from J, the junction kept 5 bases outside the gene matches. The sample was also linked to a second study, of T cells of mothers and their children. That paper adds: Over 5 children and their three healthy Caucasian mothers were the donors.

Sequencing used blood. The source is a boy aged 10-17 years in good health. This sequence joins TRBV5-6 and TRBJ2-7, with 7 nucleotides matching TRBD1. The CDR3 coding sequence is TGTGCCAGCAGCTTACAGGGGACCTACTCCTACGAGCAGTACTTC. This encodes CASSLQGTYSYEQYF. The variable domain in full, completed from reference TRBV5-6 and TRBJ2-7, reads DAGVTQSPTHLIKTRGQQVTLRCSPKSGHDTVSWYQQALGQGPQFIFQYYEEEERQRGNFPDRFSGHQFPNYSSELNVNALLLGDSALYLCASSLQGTYSYEQYFGPGTRLTVT.